This T cell receptor beta chain was identified during a study of cytomegalovirus exposure and HLA in healthy donors. Whole-study findings and limits: There was a cluster of highly shared sequence variants that was likely a sequencing artifact. In a later analysis, at a false discovery rate of 0.05, approximately 16,000 TCR beta sequences matched HLA alleles. Reportedly, HLA-A and HLA-B alleles of most subjects were accurately predicted from TCR beta. The study recorded 164 TCR beta chains that were cytomegalovirus-associated.

Vbeta (60) and Jbeta (13) primers were used in the PCR. Data came from immunoSEQ multiplex PCR; TCRdb stores just in-frame clones and leaves some out. The repertoire holds around 130,000 clones, almost 85% seen once, with 2.7% in the top ten. About this clone itself: Antigen: not known.

Between the trimmed V and J ends, which lost 6 bases and 0 bases, there was a span of 16 bases. Germline CDR1 LNHDA, CDR2 SQIVND (reference sequence). This CDR3 spans 16 amino acids. The sample consisted of PBMCs. The V call is TRBV19, the J call TRBJ2-3, with TRBD1 as a possible D gene (5 bases). This receptor was taken from a boy younger than 10 in good health and CMV-seronegative. CDR3 in amino acids: CASSSSGLTSTDTQYF. CDR3 nucleotides: TGTGCCAGTAGCTCTTCAGGGTTGACTAGCACAGATACGCAGTATTTT.